This is a list of T cell receptor beta chains from one sample in a study of blood T cell repertoires in COVID-19. Data came from immunoSEQ multiplex PCR; TCRdb stores just in-frame clones and leaves some out. The table has about 190,000 clones, about 85% seen once; the top ten hold approximately 21%. Sequences were obtained from peripheral blood. These receptors were obtained from a man aged 60 to 75 with active or convalescent COVID-19. Each CDR3 is given with its conserved first and last residue. Each record gives: clone size, J gene, V gene, CDR3 protein. The listing skips clone size in some rows; elsewhere it reads once, few, many or a size class.

size: -
J: TRBJ2-7
V: TRBV6-1
CDR3: CASSELGAPYEQYF

size: once
J: TRBJ2-1
V: TRBV5-1
CDR3: CASSREGQGEIEQFF

size: -
J: TRBJ1-5
V: TRBV2
CDR3: CASSAAVNSNQPQHF

size: -
J: TRBJ2-5
V: TRBV5-1
CDR3: CASSPGQGVETQYF

size: -
J: TRBJ1-2
V: TRBV15
CDR3: CATSTQSSTGGRSIDGYTF

size: -
J: TRBJ2-1
V: TRBV29-1
CDR3: CSVWANEQFF

size: -
J: TRBJ1-5
V: TRBV29-1
CDR3: CSVRLKSEGAGQPQHF

size: -
J: TRBJ1-1
V: TRBV27
CDR3: CASSFDKATEAFF

size: -
J: TRBJ1-4
V: TRBV10-3
CDR3: CAISGQGSLNEKLFF

size: -
J: TRBJ2-5
V: TRBV29-1
CDR3: CSVADISQETQYF

size: -
J: TRBJ2-3
V: TRBV23-1
CDR3: CASSQSKWEGGQYF

size: -
J: TRBJ2-1
V: TRBV7-9
CDR3: CASSGQGASYNEQFF

size: once
J: TRBJ2-1
V: TRBV4-1
CDR3: CASSQVLSGGWNEQFF

size: -
J: TRBJ1-4
V: TRBV15
CDR3: CATSVTGKGEKLFF

size: -
J: TRBJ2-3
V: TRBV2
CDR3: CASLPRGPDTQYF

size: -
J: TRBJ1-1
V: TRBV29-1
CDR3: CSALTGGGEAFF

size: -
J: TRBJ2-3
V: TRBV27
CDR3: CASSFWGADTQYF

size: -
J: TRBJ2-2
V: TRBV11-2
CDR3: CASSRNRDRGNTGELFF

size: -
J: TRBJ1-4
V: TRBV18
CDR3: CASSSQGITNEKLFF

size: -
J: TRBJ1-6
V: TRBV23-1
CDR3: CASAQRDRVKDNSPLHF

size: -
J: TRBJ1-5
V: TRBV21-1
CDR3: CASSKGAPGTGGLNQPQHF

size: -
J: TRBJ1-3
V: TRBV18
CDR3: CASSPSQIITSGNTIYF

size: -
J: TRBJ2-7
V: TRBV15
CDR3: CATSRPGQSYEQYF

size: -
J: TRBJ1-5
V: TRBV5-1
CDR3: CASSSGQADQPQHF

size: -
J: TRBJ2-2
V: TRBV9
CDR3: CASKPGDSSLPGELFF

size: -
J: TRBJ1-6
V: TRBV27
CDR3: CASSPSWGENGSPLHF

size: -
J: TRBJ2-1
V: TRBV6-6
CDR3: CASSRTQTGYNEQFF

size: -
J: TRBJ2-5
V: TRBV6-5
CDR3: CASSYGTHQETQYF

size: once
J: TRBJ1-6
V: TRBV19
CDR3: CASSIGGHWDSPLHF

size: once
J: TRBJ2-1
V: TRBV19
CDR3: CASSTTGGNEQFF

size: -
J: TRBJ1-1
V: TRBV9
CDR3: CASSDTGGATTEAFF

size: -
J: TRBJ1-5
V: TRBV2
CDR3: CASRQGASSNQPQHF

size: -
J: TRBJ1-1
V: TRBV5-1
CDR3: CASSLEDRVAFF

size: -
J: TRBJ1-2
V: TRBV13
CDR3: CASSLGGDGYTF

size: -
J: TRBJ1-6
V: TRBV3-1/TRBV3-2
CDR3: CASSQRTGGESPLHF

size: once
J: TRBJ2-7
V: TRBV7-9
CDR3: CASSPRLGQGLREQYF

size: -
J: TRBJ1-2
V: TRBV5-1
CDR3: CASSFAGGYTF

size: -
J: TRBJ2-3
V: TRBV10-3
CDR3: CAISVRNTDTQYF

size: -
J: TRBJ1-5
V: TRBV18
CDR3: CASTTGNQPQHF

size: -
J: TRBJ2-5
V: TRBV11-2
CDR3: CASSQGAGGVETQYF

size: -
J: TRBJ1-2
V: TRBV2
CDR3: CASSAWSQGAEGYTF

size: -
J: TRBJ1-2
V: TRBV18
CDR3: CASSPPAGTGGNGYTF

size: -
J: TRBJ2-7
V: TRBV6-2/TRBV6-3
CDR3: CASSYSWTGQYF

size: -
J: TRBJ1-2
V: TRBV5-5
CDR3: CASSLSYSSDYGYTF

size: -
J: TRBJ1-6
V: TRBV5-1
CDR3: CASSLEWGRDSPLHF

size: once
J: TRBJ2-7
V: TRBV18
CDR3: CASSSSGQGGEQYF

size: -
J: TRBJ1-1
V: TRBV2
CDR3: CASTAEGQANTEAFF

size: -
J: TRBJ2-5
V: TRBV5-6
CDR3: CASSFRRVETQYF

size: -
J: TRBJ1-5
V: TRBV6-7
CDR3: CASSFSLPWGRGGQPQHF

size: -
J: TRBJ1-2
V: TRBV14
CDR3: CASSRQGAPNYGYTF

size: once
J: TRBJ2-5
V: TRBV18
CDR3: CASSPRRGQETQYF

size: once
J: TRBJ1-6
V: TRBV6-1
CDR3: CASSARQSPLHF

size: -
J: TRBJ1-4
V: TRBV19
CDR3: CASSTRQPTNEKLFF

size: -
J: TRBJ1-3
V: TRBV18
CDR3: CASSLLGAGTAISHLSGNTIYF

size: -
J: TRBJ1-2
V: TRBV14
CDR3: CASLRDRVSYGYTF